This T cell receptor (beta chain) stems from a study of T cell responses to AZD1222 COVID-19 vaccine. Study-level results: Possibly, clonal diversity was underestimated; donors were largely white British and included more females.

In regard to this clone: Its cognate antigen is unknown.

Sequenced by immunoSEQ multiplex PCR; TCRdb stores in-frame clones only, minus some. Of 95,000 to 150,000 clones listed, around 88% were seen once; the top ten hold roughly 10%. The CDR3 runs 14 residues. V lost 1 base and J 1 base, leaving 7 bases between the germline ends. Germline V gives CDR1 SGHRS, CDR2 YFSETQ. V is TRBV5-1 and J is TRBJ2-3; D gene uncertain. Sequencing used peripheral blood, obtained on day 0 of MenACWY control vaccination. The clonotype originates from an adult in good health. The CDR3 region is CASSLIPGTDTQYF. The CDR3 coding sequence is TGCGCCAGCAGCTTGATCCCGGGCACAGATACGCAGTATTTT.